Listed below are T cell receptor beta chains from one sample, sequenced in a study of blood T cell repertoires in COVID-19. Here immunoSEQ multiplex PCR was the method, and the copy in TCRdb shows in-frame clones only, minus some. The sample lists some 390,000 clones; 85% to 90% were seen once. The specimen sequenced was PBMCs or T cells enriched from blood (not recorded which). Source of these receptors: a man aged 25-40 years who had recovered from COVID-19. CDR3s include the opening cysteine and the closing phenylalanine or tryptophan. The order of the fields is CDR3 DNA, CDR3 protein, CDR3 length, clone size, J gene, D gene, V gene. A D gene is named only where the DNA matches it firmly. Rows give clone size only sometimes, using once, few, many, or a class for an expanded clone.

CDR3 DNA: TGTGCTAGTGGTTCCCGCTCCTATAATTCACCCCTCCACTTT; CDR3 protein: CASGSRSYNSPLHF; CDR3 length: 14; clone size: .; J gene: TRBJ1-6; D gene: .; V gene: TRBV12-5
CDR3 DNA: TGTGCCAGCTCACCACCCCGGGTCTCAAGAAATTCACCCCTCCACTTT; CDR3 protein: CASSPPRVSRNSPLHF; CDR3 length: 16; clone size: .; J gene: TRBJ1-6; D gene: .; V gene: TRBV18
CDR3 DNA: TGCGCCAGCAGCCACACCGACGGAGGCGAGCAGTACTTC; CDR3 protein: CASSHTDGGEQYF; CDR3 length: 13; clone size: .; J gene: TRBJ2-7; D gene: .; V gene: TRBV5-1
CDR3 DNA: TGTGCCAGCTCAGGGGACAGGTTAAACTATGGCTACACCTTC; CDR3 protein: CASSGDRLNYGYTF; CDR3 length: 14; clone size: .; J gene: TRBJ1-2; D gene: TRBD1; V gene: TRBV18
CDR3 DNA: TGTGCCAGTAGTATAGCAATTGGGCAGGCCACCTACGAGCAGTACTTC; CDR3 protein: CASSIAIGQATYEQYF; CDR3 length: 16; clone size: once; J gene: TRBJ2-7; D gene: .; V gene: TRBV19
CDR3 DNA: TGTGCCAGCCACCCCTCTAGCGTTAATGAGCAGTTCTTC; CDR3 protein: CASHPSSVNEQFF; CDR3 length: 13; clone size: .; J gene: TRBJ2-1; D gene: .; V gene: TRBV7-9
CDR3 DNA: TGTGCCAGCAACACGCCCCTTGGGGGGAACCAACACTCTGGGGCCAACGTCCTGACTTTC; CDR3 protein: CASNTPLGGNQHSGANVLTF; CDR3 length: 20; clone size: once; J gene: TRBJ2-6; D gene: .; V gene: TRBV28
CDR3 DNA: TGTGCCAGCAGCTCAAGCGCTGAGCAGTTCTTC; CDR3 protein: CASSSSAEQFF; CDR3 length: 11; clone size: .; J gene: TRBJ2-1; D gene: .; V gene: TRBV5-6
CDR3 DNA: TGTGCAGCTTGTCACAGGGGCCTAACGAACACCGGGGAGCTGTTTTTT; CDR3 protein: CAACHRGLTNTGELFF; CDR3 length: 16; clone size: .; J gene: TRBJ2-2; D gene: TRBD1; V gene: TRBV5-4
CDR3 DNA: TGTGCCAGCAGCTTATCAGGAGGTGGAGAGACCCAGTACTTC; CDR3 protein: CASSLSGGGETQYF; CDR3 length: 14; clone size: .; J gene: TRBJ2-5; D gene: .; V gene: TRBV11-2
CDR3 DNA: TGTGCCAGCAGTTTTGGGGGACAGGGTCTCCCTCGGGCTTTCTTT; CDR3 protein: CASSFGGQGLPRAFF; CDR3 length: 15; clone size: .; J gene: TRBJ1-1; D gene: TRBD1; V gene: TRBV28
CDR3 DNA: TGTGCCACAACAGAGCGGACCACCGGGGAGCTGTTTTTT; CDR3 protein: CATTERTTGELFF; CDR3 length: 13; clone size: .; J gene: TRBJ2-2; D gene: .; V gene: TRBV24-1
CDR3 DNA: TGTGCCAGCAGACCGGAAACTAGCTCCTACGAGCAGTACTTC; CDR3 protein: CASRPETSSYEQYF; CDR3 length: 14; clone size: .; J gene: TRBJ2-7; D gene: .; V gene: TRBV9
CDR3 DNA: TGTGCCTGGAGCGGGGGGGGGACTGAAGCTTTCTTT; CDR3 protein: CAWSGGGTEAFF; CDR3 length: 12; clone size: .; J gene: TRBJ1-1; D gene: .; V gene: TRBV30
CDR3 DNA: TGTGCCTGGAGTTATTGGGACAGGGGAGGTCCACCCCTCCACTTT; CDR3 protein: CAWSYWDRGGPPLHF; CDR3 length: 15; clone size: .; J gene: TRBJ1-6; D gene: TRBD1; V gene: TRBV30
CDR3 DNA: TGCAGTGCGAGAAGGGAGCCTGAAGCTTTCTTT; CDR3 protein: CSARREPEAFF; CDR3 length: 11; clone size: .; J gene: TRBJ1-1; D gene: .; V gene: TRBV20-1
CDR3 DNA: TGTGCCAGCAGCTCGCCCGGGACAGCCTACGAGCAGTACTTC; CDR3 protein: CASSSPGTAYEQYF; CDR3 length: 14; clone size: .; J gene: TRBJ2-7; D gene: TRBD1; V gene: TRBV5-4
CDR3 DNA: TGCGCCAGCAGCTCTGGACTAGCGGGTCTCTACAATGAGCAGTTCTTC; CDR3 protein: CASSSGLAGLYNEQFF; CDR3 length: 16; clone size: .; J gene: TRBJ2-1; D gene: TRBD2; V gene: TRBV5-1
CDR3 DNA: TGTGCCAGCGGGCGGGGCCCCTACGAGCAGTACTTC; CDR3 protein: CASGRGPYEQYF; CDR3 length: 12; clone size: few; J gene: TRBJ2-7; D gene: .; V gene: TRBV4-2
CDR3 DNA: TGTGCCAGCAGCTTCGGGCAGGACTACACTGAAGCTTTCTTT; CDR3 protein: CASSFGQDYTEAFF; CDR3 length: 14; clone size: .; J gene: TRBJ1-1; D gene: .; V gene: TRBV7-9
CDR3 DNA: TGTGCCAGCAGCCAGACGGGACTAGCGGGACACAATGAGCAGTTCTTC; CDR3 protein: CASSQTGLAGHNEQFF; CDR3 length: 16; clone size: .; J gene: TRBJ2-1; D gene: TRBD2; V gene: TRBV3-1/TRBV3-2
CDR3 DNA: TGTGCCTGGAGCGCTACAGGGGATACGCAGTATTTT; CDR3 protein: CAWSATGDTQYF; CDR3 length: 12; clone size: .; J gene: TRBJ2-3; D gene: .; V gene: TRBV30
CDR3 DNA: TGTGCCAGCAGCTCCCTAGCGGGAGCCTACAATGAGCAGTTCTTC; CDR3 protein: CASSSLAGAYNEQFF; CDR3 length: 15; clone size: .; J gene: TRBJ2-1; D gene: TRBD2; V gene: TRBV11-3
CDR3 DNA: TGTGCCAGCAGCCCACCCCCCCTAAGCAATGAGCAGTTCTTC; CDR3 protein: CASSPPPLSNEQFF; CDR3 length: 14; clone size: .; J gene: TRBJ2-1; D gene: .; V gene: TRBV28
CDR3 DNA: TGTGCCAGCGTTAGCGGGATGGGCACAGATACGCAGTATTTT; CDR3 protein: CASVSGMGTDTQYF; CDR3 length: 14; clone size: few; J gene: TRBJ2-3; D gene: TRBD2; V gene: TRBV11-2
CDR3 DNA: TGTGCCAGTAGTGTAGAGGGACAGGGCTTCTACGAGCAGTACTTC; CDR3 protein: CASSVEGQGFYEQYF; CDR3 length: 15; clone size: .; J gene: TRBJ2-7; D gene: TRBD1; V gene: TRBV19
CDR3 DNA: TGTGCCAGCAGCACAAAAGGGGGGGTCAGGCTCGAAAAACTGTTTTTT; CDR3 protein: CASSTKGGVRLEKLFF; CDR3 length: 16; clone size: .; J gene: TRBJ1-4; D gene: .; V gene: TRBV11-2
CDR3 DNA: TGTGCCAGCAGTTACGGGACAGATAATTCACCCCTCCACTTT; CDR3 protein: CASSYGTDNSPLHF; CDR3 length: 14; clone size: .; J gene: TRBJ1-6; D gene: TRBD1; V gene: TRBV6-5
CDR3 DNA: TGCAGCGTTGAAGGGAAGACACCCCGATGGGATGGCTACACCTTC; CDR3 protein: CSVEGKTPRWDGYTF; CDR3 length: 15; clone size: once; J gene: TRBJ1-2; D gene: .; V gene: TRBV29-1
CDR3 DNA: TGTGCCAGCAGCTTAGGCGGGACAGGGTCGGGAGCCTCCTACGAGCAGTACTTC; CDR3 protein: CASSLGGTGSGASYEQYF; CDR3 length: 18; clone size: .; J gene: TRBJ2-7; D gene: TRBD1; V gene: TRBV11-2
CDR3 DNA: TGTGCCAGCTCACCAAAGCCCCTGAACACTGAAGCTTTCTTT; CDR3 protein: CASSPKPLNTEAFF; CDR3 length: 14; clone size: .; J gene: TRBJ1-1; D gene: .; V gene: TRBV18
CDR3 DNA: TGTGCCACCAGTGGTTCGGGGGTTGAGCAGTTCTTC; CDR3 protein: CATSGSGVEQFF; CDR3 length: 12; clone size: .; J gene: TRBJ2-1; D gene: .; V gene: TRBV24-1
CDR3 DNA: TGTGCCAGCTCACCACCGGGACAGGGGTGGATTGGCACTGAAGCTTTCTTT; CDR3 protein: CASSPPGQGWIGTEAFF; CDR3 length: 17; clone size: once; J gene: TRBJ1-1; D gene: TRBD1; V gene: TRBV18
CDR3 DNA: TGTGCCACCAGTGACCAACTAGCGGGAGGTACCCATGAGCAGTTCTTC; CDR3 protein: CATSDQLAGGTHEQFF; CDR3 length: 16; clone size: .; J gene: TRBJ2-1; D gene: TRBD2; V gene: TRBV24-1
CDR3 DNA: TGTGCCACCAGTGGGGGGGGACAGGCAACTAATGAAAAACTGTTTTTT; CDR3 protein: CATSGGGQATNEKLFF; CDR3 length: 16; clone size: once; J gene: TRBJ1-4; D gene: TRBD1; V gene: TRBV24-1
CDR3 DNA: TGTGCCAGTAGTGTACCGGGACTCCTCACGAGCTCTGGGGCCAACGTCCTGACTTTC; CDR3 protein: CASSVPGLLTSSGANVLTF; CDR3 length: 19; clone size: .; J gene: TRBJ2-6; D gene: .; V gene: TRBV19
CDR3 DNA: TGTGCCAGCAGCCAAGGTCCTGGGGGGGTCGAGTTCTTC; CDR3 protein: CASSQGPGGVEFF; CDR3 length: 13; clone size: .; J gene: TRBJ2-1; D gene: TRBD2; V gene: TRBV3-1/TRBV3-2
CDR3 DNA: TGTGCCAGCAGCGTACTCTACAATGAGCAGTTCTTC; CDR3 protein: CASSVLYNEQFF; CDR3 length: 12; clone size: .; J gene: TRBJ2-1; D gene: .; V gene: TRBV11-2
CDR3 DNA: TGTGCCAGCAGCGTACCAGCGGGAGGGCCAGGGGAGCTGTTTTTT; CDR3 protein: CASSVPAGGPGELFF; CDR3 length: 15; clone size: .; J gene: TRBJ2-2; D gene: TRBD2; V gene: TRBV9
CDR3 DNA: TGTGCCAGCAGTTACTCCAGAAGTGGCCACGAGCAGTACTTC; CDR3 protein: CASSYSRSGHEQYF; CDR3 length: 14; clone size: .; J gene: TRBJ2-7; D gene: .; V gene: TRBV6-5
CDR3 DNA: TGTGCCAGCAGTTTAGTGCGACAGCGGGCTTCTCAGCCCCAGCATTTT; CDR3 protein: CASSLVRQRASQPQHF; CDR3 length: 16; clone size: .; J gene: TRBJ1-5; D gene: .; V gene: TRBV28
CDR3 DNA: TGTGCCAGCAGAAATACAGGGTCCGGGCGAGAAGACGAGCAGTACTTC; CDR3 protein: CASRNTGSGREDEQYF; CDR3 length: 16; clone size: .; J gene: TRBJ2-7; D gene: .; V gene: TRBV7-9
CDR3 DNA: TGTGCCAGCAGCTTCCCGGGGTACACAGATACGCAGTATTTT; CDR3 protein: CASSFPGYTDTQYF; CDR3 length: 14; clone size: once; J gene: TRBJ2-3; D gene: .; V gene: TRBV7-2
CDR3 DNA: TGTGCCAGCAGTTTATCGGGGACTAGCGGATTGTACCAAGAGACCCAGTACTTC; CDR3 protein: CASSLSGTSGLYQETQYF; CDR3 length: 18; clone size: .; J gene: TRBJ2-5; D gene: TRBD2; V gene: TRBV27
CDR3 DNA: TGTGCCAGCACCCCACCCCGGGACACTGAAGCTTTCTTT; CDR3 protein: CASTPPRDTEAFF; CDR3 length: 13; clone size: .; J gene: TRBJ1-1; D gene: .; V gene: TRBV28
CDR3 DNA: TGCGCCAGCAGCGAGGGACTGACGAACACTGAAGCTTTCTTT; CDR3 protein: CASSEGLTNTEAFF; CDR3 length: 14; clone size: .; J gene: TRBJ1-1; D gene: .; V gene: TRBV5-1
CDR3 DNA: TGTGCCAGCAGACCTGGGCCTCATCCGCAGTTCTTC; CDR3 protein: CASRPGPHPQFF; CDR3 length: 12; clone size: .; J gene: TRBJ2-1; D gene: .; V gene: TRBV12-3/TRBV12-4
CDR3 DNA: TGTGCCAGCAGTTTGGGGAGGGGAGGCGAGCAGTACTTC; CDR3 protein: CASSLGRGGEQYF; CDR3 length: 13; clone size: few; J gene: TRBJ2-7; D gene: TRBD2; V gene: TRBV27
CDR3 DNA: TGTGCCAGCATTCCGGGACAGGGGGGGTACGAGCAGTACTTC; CDR3 protein: CASIPGQGGYEQYF; CDR3 length: 14; clone size: .; J gene: TRBJ2-7; D gene: TRBD1; V gene: TRBV2
CDR3 DNA: TGCGCCAGCAGCTTAACCGAGCAGGGCTTCGAGACCCAGTACTTC; CDR3 protein: CASSLTEQGFETQYF; CDR3 length: 15; clone size: .; J gene: TRBJ2-5; D gene: .; V gene: TRBV5-1
CDR3 DNA: TGTGCCAGCAGCAAACCGGGACAGGGGTTCCGAGCTGAAGCTTTCTTT; CDR3 protein: CASSKPGQGFRAEAFF; CDR3 length: 16; clone size: .; J gene: TRBJ1-1; D gene: TRBD1; V gene: TRBV13
CDR3 DNA: TGTGCCAGCTCACCACCCGTTGGCGGCCAAGAGACCCAGTACTTC; CDR3 protein: CASSPPVGGQETQYF; CDR3 length: 15; clone size: .; J gene: TRBJ2-5; D gene: .; V gene: TRBV18
CDR3 DNA: TGTGCCAGCAGTTTATCAGGACAGGGGGAAAACATTCAGTACTTC; CDR3 protein: CASSLSGQGENIQYF; CDR3 length: 15; clone size: .; J gene: TRBJ2-4; D gene: TRBD1; V gene: TRBV27
CDR3 DNA: TGTGCCAGCAGCCCTGGGACAGCCTATTCACCCCTCCACTTT; CDR3 protein: CASSPGTAYSPLHF; CDR3 length: 14; clone size: .; J gene: TRBJ1-6; D gene: TRBD1; V gene: TRBV5-4
CDR3 DNA: TGTGCCAGCAGCTTAACAGGGGGCGCCCGAGCTAACTATGGCTACACCTTC; CDR3 protein: CASSLTGGARANYGYTF; CDR3 length: 17; clone size: .; J gene: TRBJ1-2; D gene: TRBD1; V gene: TRBV7-9
CDR3 DNA: TGTGCCATCAGTGAGGGGTTTAGCGGGAGTCCCTACAATGAGCAGTTCTTC; CDR3 protein: CAISEGFSGSPYNEQFF; CDR3 length: 17; clone size: .; J gene: TRBJ2-1; D gene: TRBD2; V gene: TRBV10-3
CDR3 DNA: TGTGCCAGCAGCCCCCTGGGACAGGGGGACACCGGGGAGCTGTTTTTT; CDR3 protein: CASSPLGQGDTGELFF; CDR3 length: 16; clone size: .; J gene: TRBJ2-2; D gene: TRBD1; V gene: TRBV7-2
CDR3 DNA: TGCGCCAGCAGCTTGGGGGTAGCGGGAGTAGTTGAGCAGTTCTTC; CDR3 protein: CASSLGVAGVVEQFF; CDR3 length: 15; clone size: .; J gene: TRBJ2-1; D gene: TRBD2; V gene: TRBV5-1
CDR3 DNA: TGTGCCAGCAGTGATGTAGCGGGAGGGAGCTCCTACGAGCAGTACTTC; CDR3 protein: CASSDVAGGSSYEQYF; CDR3 length: 16; clone size: .; J gene: TRBJ2-7; D gene: TRBD2; V gene: TRBV2